The 15 T cell receptor beta chains in this list originate from one sample, sequenced in a study of monozygotic twins with inflammatory bowel disease. After re-calling the 5' RACE reads, TCRdb lists one entry per CDR3 protein, DNA absent. Its table records roughly 200,000 distinct CDR3 sequences. The sequencing input was blood. The receptors derive from a human donor with ulcerative colitis or Crohn's disease, or a healthy co-twin of an affected twin (not recorded which).

The V gene is TRBV7-3, the J gene TRBJ1-5; TCRdb gives TRBD1 as the D gene, but with no DNA this cannot be confirmed. CDR1 and CDR2 from the germline V gene are SGHTA and FQGTGA. The CDR3 runs 15 residues. CDR3 protein: CASSQTGNSNQPQHF. The entire variable domain, with the rest obtained from reference TRBV7-3 and TRBJ1-5, is as follows: GAGVSQTPSNKVTEKGKYVELRCDPISGHTALYWYRQSLGQGPEFLIYFQGTGAADDSGLPNDRFFAVRPEGSVSTLKIQRTERGDSAVYLCASSQTGNSNQPQHFGDGTRLSIL.

This chain connects TRBV12-3 or TRBV12-4 to TRBJ1-1. This CDR3 is built from 14 residues. The CDR3 here is CASSLAGTYTEAFF.

V and J are TRBV7-6 and TRBJ2-5. The length of the CDR3 is 16 residues. Germline CDR1 is SGHVS and CDR2 is FNYEAQ. The CDR3 reads CASSLKATHRQETQYF.

This rearrangement joins TRBV18 to TRBJ2-1. The CDR3 is 15 residues long. Germline-derived CDR1 and CDR2 are KGHSH and LQKENI. The CDR3 sequence is CASSPARNSYNEQFF. Combining the CDR3 with reference TRBV18 and TRBJ2-1 gives the whole variable domain NAGVMQNPRHLVRRRGQEARLRCSPMKGHSHVYWYRQLPEEGLKFMVYLQKENIIDESGMPKERFSAEFPKEGPSILRIQQVVRGDSAAYFCASSPARNSYNEQFFGPGTRLTVL.

This chain joins TRBV4-2 and TRBJ2-3; TCRdb returns TRBD2, unconfirmable since there is no DNA. Germline CDR1 LGHNA, CDR2 YNFKEQ. The CDR3 has 14 residues. CDR3 sequence reads: CASAEGGGLDTQYF.

The genes are TRBV7-8 and TRBJ2-1; with no DNA, the TCRdb D assignment of TRBD2 cannot be verified. Looked up from germline, CDR1 is SGHVS and CDR2 is FQNEAQ. The CDR3 length is 15 residues. The chain's CDR3 is CASSGLAGTYNEQFF. The complete variable domain, with remaining parts taken from reference TRBV7-8 and TRBJ2-1, reads GAGVSQSPRYKVAKRGQDVALRCDPISGHVSLFWYQQALGQGPEFLTYFQNEAQLDKSGLPSDRFFAERPEGSVSTLKIQRTQQEDSAVYLCASSGLAGTYNEQFFGPGTRLTVL.

V is TRBV24-1 and J is TRBJ2-3; the D call of TRBD2 rests on TCRdb alone, since no DNA is present to check it. The CDR3 extends over 14 amino acids. The germline V gene encodes CDR1 KGHDR and CDR2 SFDVKD. CDR3 protein: CATKGLAGGDTQYF.

The rearrangement joins TRBV19 to TRBJ1-5. The CDR3 contains 14 residues. CDR1 and CDR2 from the germline V gene are LNHDA and SQIVND (reference sequence). CDR3 residues: CASSMWQVNQPQHF.

This CDR3 is CASSQALLGLGDTGELFF. The V gene is TRBV4-3, the J gene TRBJ2-2; TCRdb's assignment of TRBD1 cannot be checked, as there is no DNA. Germline lookup yields CDR1 LGHNA and CDR2 YSLEER. This CDR3 has 18 residues.

V usage is TRBV10-3 and J usage is TRBJ1-1; the D gene TCRdb calls, TRBD1, cannot be checked with no DNA. Germline V gives CDR1 ENHRY, CDR2 SYGVKD. CDR3 length: 14 amino acids. Here the CDR3 reads CAISLGQQNTEAFF.

V usage is TRBV5-1 and J usage is TRBJ2-1; checking the TCRdb D call of TRBD2 is not possible without DNA. Germline-derived CDR1 and CDR2 are SGHRS and YFSETQ. This CDR3 has 15 amino acids. This CDR3 is CASSPGGLRDNEQFF.

This chain joins TRBV28 and TRBJ1-1; as DNA is missing, the TRBD1 call by TCRdb cannot be tested. Looked up from germline, CDR1 is MDHEN and CDR2 is SYDVKM. The CDR3 has 12 amino acids. This CDR3 is CASSLSRGEAFF.

The chain is built from TRBV5-1 and TRBJ1-3. CDR1 is SGHRS and CDR2 is YFSETQ in the germline V gene. The CDR3 is made up of 14 amino acids. The CDR3 loop is CASSTGSSGNTIYF.

The chain combines TRBV7-9 with TRBJ2-2; lacking DNA, the TRBD1 call made by TCRdb goes unchecked. This CDR3 spans 14 amino acids. The germline V gene has CDR1 SEHNR and CDR2 FQNEAQ (reference sequence). The CDR3 loop reads CASSVGQHTGELFF. Variable domain in full (rest from reference TRBV7-9 and TRBJ2-2): DTGVSQNPRHKITKRGQNVTFRCDPISEHNRLYWYRQTLGQGPEFLTYFQNEAQLEKSRLLSDRFSAERPKGSFSTLEIQRTEQGDSAMYLCASSVGQHTGELFFGEGSRLTVL.

V and J are TRBV12-3 or TRBV12-4 and TRBJ2-3; the D gene TCRdb calls, TRBD2, cannot be checked with no DNA. The CDR3 totals 15 residues. The CDR3 here is CASRRTSGVTDTQYF.